A selection of T cell receptor beta chains follows, all from one sample in a study of early T cells in non-severe SARS-CoV-2 infection. TCRdb processed the 5' RACE reads anew with MiXCR; each CDR3 protein has one entry. The data hold 57,000 or so distinct CDR3 sequences, with 10% to 15% observed a single time. The sample taken for sequencing was whole blood. The receptors stem from an adult who was a healthcare worker with PCR-confirmed SARS-CoV-2 infection or an uninfected control (not recorded which). Both conserved end residues are part of each CDR3. Clone size, where shown, is once, few, many, or a class for clones that have expanded.

V	J	size	CDR3
TRBV20-1	TRBJ2-7	few	CSAQDRGFYEQYF
TRBV6-1	TRBJ1-2	few	CASRPGQGANYGYTF
TRBV7-2	TRBJ1-1	.	CASSLGRGAEAFF
TRBV4-1	TRBJ1-1	few	CASRDSTNTEAFF
TRBV3-1	TRBJ2-3	many	CASSQDSGGVTDTQYF
TRBV6-5	TRBJ2-7	.	CASSYPPFYEQYF
TRBV6-2/TRBV6-3	TRBJ2-5	.	CASRFRTGDQETQYF
TRBV5-1	TRBJ2-6	few	CASTEQGVNVLTF
TRBV11-2	TRBJ2-5	.	CASSSGTLIQETQYF
TRBV28	TRBJ1-6	.	CASRGGGGYSPLHF
TRBV19	TRBJ1-5	few	CASRRQVNQPQHF
TRBV28	TRBJ2-7	few	CASRRTASSYEQYF
TRBV6-5	TRBJ2-3	.	CASSYSGLGEDTQYF
TRBV12-3/TRBV12-4	TRBJ1-6	medium-sized	CASSSVGAGNSPLHF
TRBV11-1	TRBJ2-3	.	CASSFRLAGEPPPQYF
TRBV10-3	TRBJ2-5	.	CASGLAGQETQYF
TRBV6-6	TRBJ2-7	many	CASRGYRAYEQYF
TRBV20-1	TRBJ1-6	many	CSAINWASGGLRSPLHF
TRBV5-1	TRBJ2-1	.	CASSLDSGTTNEQFF
TRBV20-1	TRBJ2-5	many	CSASSRQGDQETQYF
TRBV2	TRBJ1-1	.	CASSEGGATEAFF
TRBV4-1	TRBJ2-7	.	CASSQGVRTGSYEQYF
TRBV7-2	TRBJ2-3	.	CASSLEGRFGDTQYF
TRBV19	TRBJ2-7	few	CASSTGLAGEYEQYF
TRBV7-2	TRBJ2-3	.	CARSSAGHTDTQYF
TRBV6-2/TRBV6-3	TRBJ2-6	.	CASSSGGASGANVLTF
TRBV6-6	TRBJ2-7	.	CASSYPMASYEQYF
TRBV7-2	TRBJ2-1	few	CASSTRTGDSYNEQFF
TRBV7-2	TRBJ1-2	.	CASSLMVVGENYGYTF
TRBV7-9	TRBJ1-4	few	CASSFTLGPNEKLFF
TRBV6-5	TRBJ2-3	.	CASSYRPNTDTQYF
TRBV28	TRBJ2-1	.	CASSLSAKLIYNEQFF
TRBV12-3/TRBV12-4	TRBJ1-6	many	CASRRLGSPLHF
TRBV28	TRBJ1-1	few	CASSSVYILGQATNTEAFF
TRBV12-3/TRBV12-4	TRBJ1-6	.	CASSYGQGSGSPLHF
TRBV19	TRBJ2-7	.	CASSIGLSYEQYF
TRBV20-1	TRBJ1-1	many	CSARDPGSGTEAFF
TRBV12-3/TRBV12-4	TRBJ2-7	many	CASSLSGARVYEQYF
TRBV11-2	TRBJ2-3	.	CASSFGAGVPDTQYF
TRBV7-2	TRBJ1-1	few	CASSFGSGTLGNTEAFF
TRBV4-3	TRBJ2-7	.	CASSQETGTPYEQYF
TRBV2	TRBJ2-5	few	CASSMDLAGETQYF
TRBV19	TRBJ2-2	few	CATLDRGLSPTNTGELFF